A selection of T cell receptor beta chains follows, all from one sample in a study of blood T cells in healthy people across ages. TCRdb passed the 5' RACE reads through MiXCR, listing each CDR3 protein once. The sample lists roughly 1.4 million distinct CDR3 sequences, approximately 59% seen once, with more than 6% in the top ten. The sample comprised blood. The receptors originated from a young man in good health. CDR3s leave out the opening cysteine and the closing phenylalanine or tryptophan. Fields, in order: V gene, J gene, CDR3 protein.

>TRBV7-2|TRBJ2-7
ASSPLLGYEQY
>TRBV29-1|TRBJ2-7
SVGLAGVEQY
>TRBV5-6|TRBJ1-5
ASSAARGRTRPQH
>TRBV28|TRBJ1-1
ASSPYRVSEAF
>TRBV29-1|TRBJ2-1
SVEWLARDNEQF
>TRBV6-6|TRBJ2-5
ASSSGTAFEQY
>TRBV6-6|TRBJ2-1
ASSHSWGNEQF
>TRBV5-4|TRBJ2-3
ASSPGYTDTQY
>TRBV3-1|TRBJ2-5
ASSPDPSGQY
>TRBV12-3/TRBV12-4|TRBJ2-2
ASSFQGGSNTGELF
>TRBV4-2|TRBJ2-4
ASSRDLALAGGSKNIQY
>TRBV9|TRBJ1-2
ASSADSRGYGYT
>TRBV7-2|TRBJ2-5
ASSFLPRETQY
>TRBV6-6|TRBJ2-5
ASSYPEEETQY
>TRBV29-1|TRBJ1-2
STQTTANYGYT
>TRBV4-1|TRBJ2-5
ASSPNQGYETQY
>TRBV5-1|TRBJ1-6
ASSETGGNSPLH